The clone carrying this TCR beta chain was recorded many times. What it recognizes is unknown. Patients showing uncontrolled infection, other autoimmune disease, pregnancy or lactation were ineligible. Diagnosing involved the use of clinical symptoms, serum thyroxine and TRAb, thyroid ultrasound and orbital computed tomography. TCR beta CDR3 sequences were amplified from RNA transcripts. RT-PCR in the first round (using the HTBI primer set) targeted the TCR CDR3. Each CDR3 protein is one row after TCRdb ran MiXCR on the multiplex PCR reads. The sample records about 640,000 distinct CDR3 sequences, around 20% being singletons. The data originate from a study of T cells in Graves' hyperthyroidism and ophthalmopathy. Study context: At the time of initial diagnosis and before any treatment, peripheral blood was collected.

Study-level findings and limits: Most expanded thyroid clonotypes above 0.001 also appeared in blood.

Sequencing was performed on blood. The sequence was collected from a man in his thirties or forties with Graves' ophthalmopathy.

The DNA of the CDR3 is TGTGCCTGGAGTTTAACCAGGGGGTCTGGCTACACCTTC. It is translated as CAWSLTRGSGYTF. The rearrangement uses TRBV30 and TRBJ1-2; 7 bases are shared with TRBD1. CDR3 length equals 13 residues. J was trimmed by 7 bases and V by 2 bases; bases with no gene match: 7. Germline V CDR1 and CDR2: GTSNPN, SVGIG (reference sequence).